What follows describes a single T cell receptor (beta chain). This entry is derived from a study of regulatory T cells in long-lasting Graves disease. Time point noted: newly diagnosed GD, antithyroid drugs for less than 3 months. There was RNA extracted from PBMCs, and the TCR library was made from it. An endocrinology department located in Xi'an, China, was where the patients came from. Arm-PCR of CDR3 regions with iRepertoire HTBI primers generated TCR beta libraries. TCRdb re-called the multiplex PCR reads through MiXCR, storing one row per CDR3 protein. The table has 680,000 or so distinct CDR3 sequences, around 15% seen once; the top ten hold roughly 18%. Per germline, CDR1 MDHEN and CDR2 SYDVKM. This CDR3 region has 13 residues. The ends lost 6 bases at V and 7 bases at J; junction bases unmatched: 8. This sample was shared with a second study, whose subject was T cells in Graves' hyperthyroidism and ophthalmopathy.

The origin of this receptor is a woman in her thirties with Graves disease. The material was peripheral blood mononuclear cells (PBMCs), obtained at new diagnosis, from a patient treated with antithyroid drugs. The chain has TRBV28 and TRBJ1-2, with TRBD1 matching 7 bases. CDR3 nucleotides: TGTGCCAGCAGCTCCGACAGGGCGGCTGGCTACACCTTC. This codes for CASSSDRAAGYTF.